A selection of T cell receptor beta chains follows, all from one sample in a study of blood T cells in healthy people across ages. TCRdb fed the 5' RACE reads into MiXCR, producing one record per CDR3 protein. The sample has 550,000 to 650,000 distinct CDR3 sequences; roughly a quarter are singletons. These data are also associated with another study on T cells of mothers and their children.

Sequenced material: blood. These receptors originate from a boy younger than 10 in good health. CDR3s include the opening cysteine and the closing phenylalanine or tryptophan. Fields, in order: J gene, clone size, D gene, V gene, CDR3 DNA, CDR3 protein. A D gene is named only where the DNA matches it firmly. Size is stated for part of the rows, as once, few or many counts, or as a class when the clone is expanded.

>TRBJ2-7|many|.|TRBV7-2
TGTGCCAGCAGCCCTGCCCGCTACGAGCAGTACTTC
CASSPARYEQYF
>TRBJ2-1|.|.|TRBV12-3/TRBV12-4
TGTGCCAGCAGTTTAGGCATAGCGGTCAACCACAATGAGCAGTTCTTC
CASSLGIAVNHNEQFF
>TRBJ1-1|few|.|TRBV5-6
TGTGCCAGCAGCATACAGGGCAGGTACACTGAAGCTTTCTTT
CASSIQGRYTEAFF
>TRBJ2-1|.|.|TRBV20-1
TGCAGTGCCAGGGAGCGGGTCTCGTACAATGAGCAGTTCTTC
CSARERVSYNEQFF
>TRBJ1-1|.|TRBD1|TRBV12-3/TRBV12-4
TGTGCCAGCAGTAGTGTTGGGACAGCTAACACTGAAGCTTTCTTT
CASSSVGTANTEAFF
>TRBJ1-2|few|.|TRBV12-3/TRBV12-4
TGTGCCAGCAGTACCCATCCCGTGGGTGGCTACACCTTC
CASSTHPVGGYTF
>TRBJ2-3|.|TRBD2|TRBV3-1
TGTGCCAGCAGTCGACTAGCGGGGGGGCCGGAAGATACGCAGTATTTT
CASSRLAGGPEDTQYF
>TRBJ2-1|.|.|TRBV29-1
TGCAGCGTTGTAGATCTAGCGAGATCCTACAATGAGCAGTTCTTC
CSVVDLARSYNEQFF
>TRBJ2-3|.|TRBD2|TRBV24-1
TGTGCCACCAGTGATTTACTAGCGGGGGACACAGATACGCAGTATTTT
CATSDLLAGDTDTQYF
>TRBJ2-5|.|.|TRBV20-1
TGCAGTGCTCGAAGGACAGCCAAAGAGACCCAGTACTTC
CSARRTAKETQYF
>TRBJ1-2|few|.|TRBV19
TGTGCCGCTGGTACTATTGGCTACACCTTC
CAAGTIGYTF
>TRBJ2-3|once|.|TRBV29-1
TGCAGCGCCGAAAGGGGGGGCACAGATACGCAGTATTTT
CSAERGGTDTQYF
>TRBJ2-2|.|.|TRBV7-9
TGTGCCAGCAGTCCCATCGGCGGGGCCGGGGAGCTGTTTTTT
CASSPIGGAGELFF
>TRBJ1-5|.|TRBD1|TRBV6-5
TGTGCCAGCAGTTACTTGCAAGACAGGGGGCACGATCAGCCCCAGCATTTT
CASSYLQDRGHDQPQHF
>TRBJ1-2|.|TRBD1|TRBV20-1
TGCAGTGCTAGAGAGCCAGGACCCTACACAGGGGACCTCTATGGCTACACCTTC
CSAREPGPYTGDLYGYTF
>TRBJ2-3|many|.|TRBV25-1
TGTGCCAGCAGTTCCTCGGTAGATACGCAGTATTTT
CASSSSVDTQYF
>TRBJ1-2|.|.|TRBV12-3/TRBV12-4
TGTGCCAGCACCGCAGACTACTATGGCTACACCTTC
CASTADYYGYTF
>TRBJ1-2|many|.|TRBV5-1
TGCGCCAGCAGCTTGGAAGGGACCAGAGGCTACACCTTC
CASSLEGTRGYTF
>TRBJ2-5|few|TRBD1|TRBV7-2
TGTGCCAGCAGCAGGGACAGGTTGAAAGAGACCCAGTACTTC
CASSRDRLKETQYF
>TRBJ2-1|.|TRBD1|TRBV2
TGTGCCAGATATATCGGGACAGGGGAAAGTGAGCAGTTCTTC
CARYIGTGESEQFF
>TRBJ1-3|few|.|TRBV7-2
TGTGCCAGCAGCTTCCAGACAGCCAGCTCTGGAAACACCATATATTTT
CASSFQTASSGNTIYF
>TRBJ2-1|few|TRBD2|TRBV10-3
TGTGCCACCCTCCTGCGGGGGGTGAAGGATGAGCAGTTCTTC
CATLLRGVKDEQFF
>TRBJ2-3|few|TRBD1|TRBV6-6
TGTGCCAACAGTTACACAGTCCCGGGACAGGGGGACCTCACAGATACGCAGTATTTT
CANSYTVPGQGDLTDTQYF
>TRBJ1-4|few|TRBD1|TRBV10-3
TGTGCCATCAGTGACACCGGACAGGGGGATGAAAAACTGTTTTTT
CAISDTGQGDEKLFF
>TRBJ2-1|.|TRBD1|TRBV20-1
TGCAGTGCTGGCAGGGACAGGGGGCACAATGAGCAGTTCTTC
CSAGRDRGHNEQFF
>TRBJ2-5|few|TRBD2|TRBV5-1
TGCGCCAGCCGGAGAAGCGGGAGAGAGACCCAGTACTTC
CASRRSGRETQYF
>TRBJ2-1|.|TRBD2|TRBV7-3
TGTGCCAGCAGCTTAACTCAACCGGGACTAGCGGGAGCCTGGCAGTTCTTC
CASSLTQPGLAGAWQFF
>TRBJ2-1|few|TRBD2|TRBV29-1
TGCAGCGTTGACAGGGCGGGAGGGCCCTCCAATGAGCAGTTCTTC
CSVDRAGGPSNEQFF
>TRBJ2-1|.|.|TRBV7-2
TGTGCCAGCAGCTTAGAACAGCTTACCAATGAGCAGTTCTTC
CASSLEQLTNEQFF
>TRBJ2-3|.|.|TRBV28
.
CASGTGGANVLTFGAPMQYF
>TRBJ2-5|few|.|TRBV5-1
TGCGCCAGCAGCCTTAGCGGGACAGGGTACCAAGAGACCCAGTACTTC
CASSLSGTGYQETQYF
>TRBJ1-1|few|.|TRBV6-5
TGTGCCAGCAGTCCTCGGACAGCTACGCACACTGAAGCTTTCTTT
CASSPRTATHTEAFF
>TRBJ2-7|.|TRBD2|TRBV20-1
TGCAGTGCTAGGGGACTCACTAGCGGCCCCTACGAGCAGTACTTC
CSARGLTSGPYEQYF
>TRBJ2-1|few|.|TRBV20-1
TGCAGTGCAACGGCTTCCCTTTACAATGAGCAGTTCTTC
CSATASLYNEQFF
>TRBJ2-1|few|TRBD1|TRBV7-9
TGTGCCAGCAGACCGGGGACAGGCCCAGGCTCCTACAATGAGCAGTTCTTC
CASRPGTGPGSYNEQFF
>TRBJ1-2|.|.|TRBV20-1
TGCAGTGCTAGGACGGCTTTAGACTATGGCTACACCTTC
CSARTALDYGYTF
>TRBJ2-3|.|.|TRBV10-3
TGTGCCATCAGGGACTCTACAATTGCGCCGGCAGATACGCAGTATTTT
CAIRDSTIAPADTQYF
>TRBJ2-2|.|TRBD2|TRBV10-3
TGTGCCATCAAACCTAGCGGGGGAAACACCGGGGAGCTGTTTTTT
CAIKPSGGNTGELFF
>TRBJ2-1|.|TRBD2|TRBV12-3/TRBV12-4
TGTGCCAGCACCCTTAGGACTAGCTCCTACAATGAGCAGTTCTTC
CASTLRTSSYNEQFF
>TRBJ2-7|few|TRBD1|TRBV7-9
TGTGCCAGCAGCCCCAGACAGGGGGACTACGAGCAGTACTTC
CASSPRQGDYEQYF
>TRBJ2-1|few|TRBD2|TRBV14
TGTGCCAGCAGCCAAGTCTTGGGGGGGTCCTACAATGAGCAGTTCTTC
CASSQVLGGSYNEQFF
>TRBJ2-3|few|TRBD2|TRBV29-1
TGCAGCGTTGTTCGGTTAGCGGGAGTAACAGATACGCAGTATTTT
CSVVRLAGVTDTQYF
>TRBJ2-1|.|.|TRBV12-5
TGTGCTAGTGGTTTGGGCGCCCTCTACAATGAGCAGTTCTTC
CASGLGALYNEQFF
>TRBJ1-1|many|.|TRBV12-3/TRBV12-4
TGTGCCAGCAGCTCCCCCGGGAACACTGAAGCTTTCTTT
CASSSPGNTEAFF
>TRBJ2-5|many|.|TRBV3-1
TGTGCCAGCAGCCAAGACTCGACGAACCAAGAGACCCAGTACTTC
CASSQDSTNQETQYF
>TRBJ1-1|.|.|TRBV19
TGTGCCAGTAGTATAGAGGGAAGGTGGAGCACTGAAGCTTTCTTT
CASSIEGRWSTEAFF
>TRBJ1-5|few|TRBD1|TRBV12-3/TRBV12-4
TGTGCCAGCAGGTTAGCAGGGGGGCAGCCCCAGCATTTT
CASRLAGGQPQHF
>TRBJ2-3|.|TRBD1|TRBV12-3/TRBV12-4
TGTGCCAGCAGTTTCGTGGGGACAGATACGGAGTATTTT
CASSFVGTDTEYF
>TRBJ2-7|.|TRBD2|TRBV20-1
TGCAGTGCTACTGGGACTAGCGGGACCTACGAGCAGTACTTC
CSATGTSGTYEQYF
>TRBJ2-5|few|TRBD2|TRBV2
TGTGCCAGCATCCCAACGGGAGGCCGAGAGACCCAGTACTTC
CASIPTGGRETQYF